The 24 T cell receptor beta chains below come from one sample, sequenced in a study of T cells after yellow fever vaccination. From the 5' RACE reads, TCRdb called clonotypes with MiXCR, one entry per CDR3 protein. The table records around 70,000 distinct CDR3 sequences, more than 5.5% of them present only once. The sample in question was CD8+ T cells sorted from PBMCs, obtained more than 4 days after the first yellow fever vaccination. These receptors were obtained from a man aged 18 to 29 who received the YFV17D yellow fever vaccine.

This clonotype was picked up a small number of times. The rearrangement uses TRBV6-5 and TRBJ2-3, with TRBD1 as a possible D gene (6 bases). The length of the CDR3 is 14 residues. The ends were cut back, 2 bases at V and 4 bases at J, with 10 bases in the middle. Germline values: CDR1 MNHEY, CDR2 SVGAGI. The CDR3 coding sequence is TGTGCCAGCAGTTACGCAGGGGTCCCAGATACGCAGTATTTT. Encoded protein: CASSYAGVPDTQYF.

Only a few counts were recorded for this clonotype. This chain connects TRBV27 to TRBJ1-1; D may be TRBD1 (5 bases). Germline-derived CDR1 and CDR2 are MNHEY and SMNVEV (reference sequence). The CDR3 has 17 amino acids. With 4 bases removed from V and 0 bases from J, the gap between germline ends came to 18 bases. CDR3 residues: CASSSVGQGRMNTEAFF. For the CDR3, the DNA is TGTGCCAGCAGTTCTGTGGGGCAGGGCAGGATGAACACTGAAGCTTTCTTT.

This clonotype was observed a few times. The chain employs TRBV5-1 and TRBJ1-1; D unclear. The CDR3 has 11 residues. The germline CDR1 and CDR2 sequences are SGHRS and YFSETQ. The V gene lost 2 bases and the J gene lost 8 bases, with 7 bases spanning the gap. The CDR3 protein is CASSFGSEAFF. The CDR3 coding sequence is TGCGCCAGCAGCTTTGGGTCAGAAGCTTTCTTT.

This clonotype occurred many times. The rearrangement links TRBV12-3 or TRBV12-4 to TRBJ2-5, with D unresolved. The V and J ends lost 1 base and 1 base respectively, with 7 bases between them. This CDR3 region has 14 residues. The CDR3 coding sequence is TGTGCCAGCAGTTTAGAGGAGTTCCAAGAGACCCAGTACTTC. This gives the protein CASSLEEFQETQYF.

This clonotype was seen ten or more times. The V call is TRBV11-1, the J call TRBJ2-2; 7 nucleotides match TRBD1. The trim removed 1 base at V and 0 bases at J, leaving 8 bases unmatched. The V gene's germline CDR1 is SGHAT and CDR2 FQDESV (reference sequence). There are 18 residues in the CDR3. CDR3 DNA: TGTGCCAGCAGCTTAGAAACCCGGGACAGATCGAACACCGGGGAGCTGTTTTTT. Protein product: CASSLETRDRSNTGELFF.

This CDR3 reads CASSNRVSGANVLTF. The CDR3 DNA follows: TGTGCCAGCAGTAACAGGGTCTCTGGGGCCAACGTCCTGACTTTC. The chain links TRBV6-5 to TRBJ2-6; D perhaps matches TRBD1 (6 bases). Per the germline V gene, CDR1 is MNHEY and CDR2 is SVGAGI. V was clipped by 5 bases and J by 0 bases, with 8 bases between them. This CDR3 region has 15 residues.

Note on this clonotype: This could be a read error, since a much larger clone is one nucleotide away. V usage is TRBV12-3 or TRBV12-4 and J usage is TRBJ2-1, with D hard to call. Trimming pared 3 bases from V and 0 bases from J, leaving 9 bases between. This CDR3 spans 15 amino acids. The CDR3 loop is CASSFDSSSYNEQFF. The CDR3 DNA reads TGTGCCAGCAGTTTCGACTCGAGCTCCTACAATGAGCAGTTCTTC.

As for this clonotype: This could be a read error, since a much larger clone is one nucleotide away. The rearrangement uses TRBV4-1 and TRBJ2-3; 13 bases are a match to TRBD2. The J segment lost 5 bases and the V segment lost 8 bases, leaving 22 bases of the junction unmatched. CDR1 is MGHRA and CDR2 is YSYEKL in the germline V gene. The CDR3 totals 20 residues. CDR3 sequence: CASGRIYPSTSGGARDTQYF. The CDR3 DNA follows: TGCGCCAGCGGCCGAATTTACCCATCTACTAGCGGGGGGGCGAGAGATACGCAGTATTTT.

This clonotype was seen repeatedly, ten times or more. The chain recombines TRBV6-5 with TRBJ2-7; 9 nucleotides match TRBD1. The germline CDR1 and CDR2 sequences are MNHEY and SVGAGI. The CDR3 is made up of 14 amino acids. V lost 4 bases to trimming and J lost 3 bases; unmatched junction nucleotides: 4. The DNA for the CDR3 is TGTGCCAGCAGTTGGGGACAGGGCAGCTACGAGCAGTACTTC. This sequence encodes CASSWGQGSYEQYF.

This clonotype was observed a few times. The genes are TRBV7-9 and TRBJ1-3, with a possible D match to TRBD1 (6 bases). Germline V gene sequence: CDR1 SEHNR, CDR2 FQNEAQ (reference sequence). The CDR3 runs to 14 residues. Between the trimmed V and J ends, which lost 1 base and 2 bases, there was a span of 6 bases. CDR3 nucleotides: TGTGCCAGCAGCTTAGACAGGGCTGGAAACACCATATATTTT. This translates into CASSLDRAGNTIYF.

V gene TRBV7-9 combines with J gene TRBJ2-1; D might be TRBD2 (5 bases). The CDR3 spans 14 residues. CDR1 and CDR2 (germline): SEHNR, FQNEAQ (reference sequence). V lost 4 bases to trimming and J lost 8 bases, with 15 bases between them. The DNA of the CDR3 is TGTGCCAGCAGCTACGCGGAGGATTTGTATGAGCAGTTCTTC. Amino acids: CASSYAEDLYEQFF.

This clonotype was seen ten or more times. This chain's CDR3 is CASSLESAPSYEQYF. The DNA for the CDR3 is TGTGCCAGCAGCTTAGAGTCGGCGCCCTCCTACGAGCAGTACTTC. The chain links TRBV11-2 to TRBJ2-7; the D is unclear. The CDR3 has 15 residues. V dropped 0 bases and J dropped 0 bases, with 9 bases sitting between them. CDR1 and CDR2 (germline): SGHAT, FQNNGV.

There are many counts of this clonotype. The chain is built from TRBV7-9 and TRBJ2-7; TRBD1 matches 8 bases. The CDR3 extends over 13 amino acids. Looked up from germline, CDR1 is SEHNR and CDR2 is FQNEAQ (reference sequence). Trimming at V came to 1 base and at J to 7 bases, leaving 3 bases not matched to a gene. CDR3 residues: CASSLGDRSEQYF. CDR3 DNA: TGTGCCAGCAGCTTAGGGGACAGGTCTGAGCAGTACTTC.

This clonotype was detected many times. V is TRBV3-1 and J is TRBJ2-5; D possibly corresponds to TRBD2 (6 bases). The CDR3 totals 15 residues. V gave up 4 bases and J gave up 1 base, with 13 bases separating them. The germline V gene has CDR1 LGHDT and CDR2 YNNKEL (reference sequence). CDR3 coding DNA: TGTGCCAGCAGCCCAAGCGGAGGGACCCAAGAGACCCAGTACTTC. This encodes CASSPSGGTQETQYF.

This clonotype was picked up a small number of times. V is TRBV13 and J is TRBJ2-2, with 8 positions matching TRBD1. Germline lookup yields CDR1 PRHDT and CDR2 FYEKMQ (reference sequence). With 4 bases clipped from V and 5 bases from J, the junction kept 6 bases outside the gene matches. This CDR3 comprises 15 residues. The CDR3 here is CASSSPGQVTGELFF. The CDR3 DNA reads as TGTGCCAGCAGCTCACCGGGACAGGTGACCGGGGAGCTGTTTTTT.

CDR3: CASSYTSGAYNEQFF. The CDR3 nucleotides read TGTGCCAGCAGTTACACTAGCGGGGCCTACAATGAGCAGTTCTTC. The genes are TRBV6-5 and TRBJ2-1; 10 nucleotides agree with TRBD2. The germline gives CDR1 MNHEY, CDR2 SVGAGI. Trimming cost V 2 bases and J 2 bases; bases outside gene matches: 0. This CDR3 region has 15 residues.

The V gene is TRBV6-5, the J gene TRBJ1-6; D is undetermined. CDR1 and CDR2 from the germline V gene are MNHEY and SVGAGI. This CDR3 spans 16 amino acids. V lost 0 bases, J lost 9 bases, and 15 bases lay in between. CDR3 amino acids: CASSYSNWEPFSPLHF. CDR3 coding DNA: TGTGCCAGCAGTTACTCGAATTGGGAGCCATTTTCACCCCTCCACTTT.

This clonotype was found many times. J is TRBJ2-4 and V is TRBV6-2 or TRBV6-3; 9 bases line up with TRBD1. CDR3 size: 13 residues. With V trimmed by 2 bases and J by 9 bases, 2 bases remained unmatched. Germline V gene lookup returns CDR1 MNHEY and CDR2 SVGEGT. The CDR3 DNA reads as TGTGCCAGCAGTTACGGGACAGGGCTCATTCAGTACTTC. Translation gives CASSYGTGLIQYF.

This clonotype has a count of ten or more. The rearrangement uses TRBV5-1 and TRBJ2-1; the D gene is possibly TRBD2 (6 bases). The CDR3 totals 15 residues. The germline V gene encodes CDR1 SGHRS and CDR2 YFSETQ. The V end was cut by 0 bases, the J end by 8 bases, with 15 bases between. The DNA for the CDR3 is TGCGCCAGCAGCTTGGGCGGACTACCTTTGGATGAGCAGTTCTTC. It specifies CASSLGGLPLDEQFF.

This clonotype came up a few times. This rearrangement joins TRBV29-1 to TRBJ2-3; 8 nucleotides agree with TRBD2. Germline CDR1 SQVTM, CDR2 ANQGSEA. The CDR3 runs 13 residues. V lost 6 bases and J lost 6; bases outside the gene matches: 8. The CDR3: CSVHTGGYDTQYF. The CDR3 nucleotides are TGCAGCGTACATACGGGGGGGTATGATACGCAGTATTTT.

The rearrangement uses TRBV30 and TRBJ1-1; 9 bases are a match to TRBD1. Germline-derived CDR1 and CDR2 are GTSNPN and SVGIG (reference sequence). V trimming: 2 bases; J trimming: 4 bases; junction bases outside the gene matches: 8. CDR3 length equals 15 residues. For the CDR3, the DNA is TGTGCCTGGAGTAAGGGACAGGGTTGGAGCACTGAAGCTTTCTTT. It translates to CAWSKGQGWSTEAFF.

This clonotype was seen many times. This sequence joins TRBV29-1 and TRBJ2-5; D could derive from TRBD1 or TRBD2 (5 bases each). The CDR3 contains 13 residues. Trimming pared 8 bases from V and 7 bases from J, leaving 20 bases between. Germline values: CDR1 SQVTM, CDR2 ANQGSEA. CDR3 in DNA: TGCAGCCTCCGGGACCCAAGATGGGGGACCCAGTACTTC. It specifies CSLRDPRWGTQYF.

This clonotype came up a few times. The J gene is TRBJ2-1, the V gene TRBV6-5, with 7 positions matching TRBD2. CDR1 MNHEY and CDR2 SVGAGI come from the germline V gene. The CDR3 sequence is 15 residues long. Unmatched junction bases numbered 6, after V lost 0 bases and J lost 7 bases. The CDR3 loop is CASSYSGGKLNEQFF. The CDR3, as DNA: TGTGCCAGCAGTTACTCCGGGGGGAAATTAAATGAGCAGTTCTTC.

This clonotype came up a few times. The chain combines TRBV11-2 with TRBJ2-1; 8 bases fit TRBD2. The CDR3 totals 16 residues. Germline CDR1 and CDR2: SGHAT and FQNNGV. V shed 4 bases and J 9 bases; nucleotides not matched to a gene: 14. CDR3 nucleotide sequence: TGTGCCAGCAGCTACACGGGACTAGTAACCCTCCTTGAGCAGTTCTTC. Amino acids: CASSYTGLVTLLEQFF.